This TCR beta chain was identified during a study of blood T cell repertoires in COVID-19. Sequencing used immunoSEQ multiplex PCR; TCRdb keeps in-frame clones, though not all of them. Of around 100,000 clones in the sample, approximately 89% were seen once. The germline gives CDR1 SGHNT, CDR2 YYREEE (reference sequence). The ends lost 4 bases at V and 0 bases at J; junction bases unmatched: 7. The length of the CDR3 is 17 residues. Seattle researchers signed up patients amid active infection and tracked them longitudinally. The receptor comes from a woman in her sixties with COVID-19, enrolled during active disease. The source material was peripheral blood. The chain recombines TRBV5-4 with TRBJ2-3, with 11 bases matching TRBD2. CDR3 bases: TGTGCCAGCAGCCTCCTGACTAGCGGGGAAAGCACAGATACGCAGTATTTT. It specifies CASSLLTSGESTDTQYF.